These T cell receptor beta chains were read from a single sample in a study of shared clonotypes between healthy human individuals. Profiling relied on immunoSEQ multiplex PCR, and the TCRdb table lists in-frame clones only, not all of them. The sample yields over a million clones, about 76% seen once. Sequenced input: memory CD4+ T cells sorted from blood. These receptors were taken from a man aged 18 to 30 in good health. CDR3s include the opening cysteine and the closing phenylalanine or tryptophan. A D gene is named only where the DNA matches it firmly. Only some rows state a clone size, as once, few, many or a class for expanded clones.

D: NA; V: TRBV6-1; size: NA; J: TRBJ2-7; CDR3: CASRFDPVADEQYF; DNA: TGTGCCAGCAGATTCGACCCCGTTGCGGACGAGCAGTACTTC
D: NA; V: TRBV4-1; size: NA; J: TRBJ1-5; CDR3: CASSQEGLDNQPQHF; DNA: TGCGCCAGCAGCCAAGAAGGTTTGGACAATCAGCCCCAGCATTTT
D: NA; V: TRBV19; size: NA; J: TRBJ2-3; CDR3: CASSIGGAGTDTQYF; DNA: TGTGCCAGTAGTATAGGCGGGGCCGGCACAGATACGCAGTATTTT
D: NA; V: TRBV7-9; size: NA; J: TRBJ1-2; CDR3: CASSLGRGQTGYTF; DNA: TGTGCCAGCAGCTTAGGACGGGGGCAAACTGGCTACACCTTC
D: TRBD2; V: TRBV7-8; size: NA; J: TRBJ2-2; CDR3: CASSMGLAGPTGELFF; DNA: TGTGCCAGCAGCATGGGACTAGCGGGTCCAACCGGGGAGCTGTTTTTT
D: TRBD1; V: TRBV5-5; size: NA; J: TRBJ2-7; CDR3: CASSYEQGFTYEQYF; DNA: TGTGCCAGCAGCTATGAACAGGGGTTCACCTACGAGCAGTACTTC
D: NA; V: TRBV2; size: once; J: TRBJ2-4; CDR3: CASSESGTPGDIQYF; DNA: TGTGCCAGCAGTGAGTCGGGGACCCCCGGGGACATTCAGTACTTC
D: NA; V: TRBV11-2; size: NA; J: TRBJ2-1; CDR3: CASSSSGTSPRNEQFF; DNA: TGTGCCAGCAGCTCCTCCGGGACTTCGCCCAGAAATGAGCAGTTCTTC
D: TRBD2; V: TRBV5-6; size: few; J: TRBJ2-7; CDR3: CASSLAFASGESSYEQYF; DNA: TGTGCCAGCAGCTTGGCCTTCGCTAGCGGGGAAAGCTCCTACGAGCAGTACTTC
D: NA; V: TRBV4-1; size: NA; J: TRBJ1-5; CDR3: CASSHVNSNQPQHF; DNA: TGCGCCAGCAGCCACGTTAATAGCAATCAGCCCCAGCATTTT
D: TRBD1; V: TRBV25-1; size: NA; J: TRBJ1-5; CDR3: CASSEDRGLNQPQHF; DNA: TGTGCCAGCAGTGAAGACAGGGGGCTAAATCAGCCCCAGCATTTT
D: NA; V: TRBV19; size: NA; J: TRBJ2-7; CDR3: CASSIGGGKQYF; DNA: TGTGCCAGTAGTATAGGAGGAGGGAAGCAGTACTTC
D: NA; V: TRBV29-1; size: NA; J: TRBJ2-5; CDR3: CSVEIQETQYF; DNA: TGCAGCGTTGAAATACAAGAGACCCAGTACTTC
D: TRBD1; V: TRBV2; size: NA; J: TRBJ2-7; CDR3: CASSPDRGLYEQYF; DNA: TGTGCCAGCAGCCCGGACAGGGGGCTCTACGAGCAGTACTTC
D: NA; V: TRBV9; size: NA; J: TRBJ1-6; CDR3: CASSVEGLTNSPLHF; DNA: TGTGCCAGCAGCGTAGAGGGTCTCACGAATTCACCCCTCCACTTT
D: NA; V: TRBV18; size: NA; J: TRBJ1-2; CDR3: CASSPAGQPSDGYTF; DNA: TGTGCCAGCTCACCAGCTGGACAGCCCTCGGATGGCTACACCTTC
D: NA; V: TRBV7-9; size: few; J: TRBJ1-1; CDR3: CASSLASMNTEAFF; DNA: TGTGCCAGCAGCTTAGCGAGCATGAACACTGAAGCTTTCTTT
D: NA; V: TRBV7-9; size: NA; J: TRBJ2-3; CDR3: CASSGLQGTDTQYF; DNA: TGTGCCAGCAGCGGCCTACAGGGAACAGATACGCAGTATTTT
D: NA; V: TRBV6-1; size: NA; J: TRBJ2-7; CDR3: CASRRGRDGPYEQYF; DNA: TGTGCCAGCAGGAGAGGTAGGGACGGCCCCTACGAGCAGTACTTC
D: TRBD2; V: TRBV5-1; size: NA; J: TRBJ2-3; CDR3: CASSGRLAGYTDTQYF; DNA: TGCGCCAGCAGCGGAAGACTAGCGGGTTACACAGATACGCAGTATTTT
D: TRBD1; V: TRBV29-1; size: few; J: TRBJ1-4; CDR3: CSVEGGTGKLFF; DNA: TGCAGCGTTGAAGGTGGGACAGGGAAACTGTTTTTT
D: NA; V: TRBV18; size: NA; J: TRBJ2-5; CDR3: CASSLSRGETQYF; DNA: TGTGCCAGCTCACTCTCTCGGGGGGAGACCCAGTACTTC
D: NA; V: TRBV28; size: NA; J: TRBJ1-2; CDR3: CASSSDGQLGGYTF; DNA: TGTGCCAGCAGTTCCGACGGGCAATTAGGCGGCTACACCTTC
D: NA; V: TRBV7-9; size: few; J: TRBJ2-3; CDR3: CASSPGTGRRYF; DNA: TGTGCCAGCAGTCCCGGGACGGGGAGACGGTATTTT
D: TRBD1; V: TRBV18; size: NA; J: TRBJ2-7; CDR3: CASSPVGQNYEQYF; DNA: TGTGCCAGCTCACCCGTGGGACAGAACTACGAGCAGTACTTC
D: NA; V: TRBV7-7; size: NA; J: TRBJ2-2; CDR3: CASSQSAGPTGELFF; DNA: TGTGCTAGCAGCCAGTCGGCGGGGCCTACCGGGGAGCTGTTTTTT
D: NA; V: TRBV20-1; size: once; J: TRBJ2-3; CDR3: CSARVVDTQYF; DNA: TGCAGTGCTAGAGTCGTCGATACGCAGTATTTT
D: TRBD2; V: TRBV5-1; size: NA; J: TRBJ2-3; CDR3: CASSLVASGSTDTQYF; DNA: TGCGCCAGCAGCTTGGTGGCTAGCGGTAGCACAGATACGCAGTATTTT
D: TRBD1; V: TRBV30; size: NA; J: TRBJ2-3; CDR3: CAWRRQGFSDTQYF; DNA: TGTGCCTGGAGGAGACAGGGTTTTTCAGATACGCAGTATTTT
D: NA; V: TRBV18; size: NA; J: TRBJ2-1; CDR3: CASSQGSVNEQFF; DNA: TGTGCCAGCTCACAGGGGTCCGTCAATGAGCAGTTCTTC
D: NA; V: TRBV6-6; size: NA; J: TRBJ1-3; CDR3: CASSPNSGNTIYF; DNA: TGTGCCAGCAGCCCTAACTCTGGAAACACCATATATTTT
D: TRBD2; V: TRBV27; size: NA; J: TRBJ2-1; CDR3: CASSKSGGANEQFF; DNA: TGTGCCAGCAGTAAGAGCGGGGGGGCGAATGAGCAGTTCTTC
D: TRBD1; V: TRBV9; size: NA; J: TRBJ1-3; CDR3: CASSWSDRGPGNTIYF; DNA: TGTGCCAGCAGCTGGTCGGACAGGGGACCTGGAAACACCATATATTTT
D: TRBD1; V: TRBV5-1; size: NA; J: TRBJ2-7; CDR3: CASSPDRSYEQYF; DNA: TGCGCCAGCAGCCCGGACAGGTCCTACGAGCAGTACTTC
D: NA; V: TRBV5-8; size: few; J: TRBJ2-7; CDR3: CASSLANTYEQYF; DNA: TGTGCCAGCAGCTTGGCCAACACCTACGAGCAGTACTTC
D: TRBD2; V: TRBV28; size: NA; J: TRBJ2-2; CDR3: CASSKRLAGAGELFF; DNA: TGTGCCAGCAGTAAGCGACTAGCGGGGGCCGGGGAGCTGTTTTTT
D: NA; V: TRBV5-4; size: NA; J: TRBJ2-3; CDR3: CASSPGIGAGRGTDTQYF; DNA: TGTGCCAGCAGCCCCGGTATTGGCGCCGGTCGCGGTACAGATACGCAGTATTTT
D: NA; V: TRBV7-9; size: NA; J: TRBJ2-7; CDR3: CASSATYEQYF; DNA: TGTGCCAGCAGCGCGACCTACGAGCAGTACTTC
D: TRBD1; V: TRBV10-1; size: few; J: TRBJ1-6; CDR3: CASRRPGQGTSPLHF; DNA: TGCGCCAGCAGGCGTCCGGGACAGGGGACTTCACCCCTCCACTTT
D: TRBD1; V: TRBV7-6; size: once; J: TRBJ2-5; CDR3: CASSLWGTGELEETQYF; DNA: TGTGCCAGCAGCTTATGGGGGACAGGGGAGCTTGAGGAGACCCAGTACTTC
D: TRBD1; V: TRBV6-5; size: NA; J: TRBJ2-2; CDR3: CASSKQGAGGELFF; DNA: TGTGCCAGCAGCAAACAGGGGGCTGGCGGGGAGCTGTTTTTT
D: TRBD1; V: TRBV15; size: few; J: TRBJ1-3; CDR3: CATSRERTGSGNTIYF; DNA: TGTGCCACCAGCAGAGAAAGGACAGGCTCTGGAAACACCATATATTTT
D: TRBD1; V: TRBV27; size: NA; J: TRBJ2-7; CDR3: CASTTGDRVSYEQYF; DNA: TGTGCCAGCACCACCGGGGACAGGGTCTCCTACGAGCAGTACTTC
D: NA; V: TRBV7-9; size: NA; J: TRBJ1-1; CDR3: CASSLAGGAEAFF; DNA: TGTGCCAGCAGCTTAGCGGGGGGCGCTGAAGCTTTCTTT
D: NA; V: TRBV5-1; size: NA; J: TRBJ1-4; CDR3: CASSLRGRPGANEKLFF; DNA: TGCGCCAGCAGCTTGAGGGGAAGGCCCGGGGCTAATGAAAAACTGTTTTTT
D: TRBD1; V: TRBV27; size: NA; J: TRBJ2-4; CDR3: CASRSSRDRGRIQYF; DNA: TGTGCCAGCAGAAGCAGCCGGGACAGGGGTCGCATTCAGTACTTC
D: NA; V: TRBV6-1; size: few; J: TRBJ1-1; CDR3: CASSERGDTEAFF; DNA: TGTGCCAGCAGTGAGAGGGGAGACACTGAAGCTTTCTTT
D: NA; V: TRBV2; size: NA; J: TRBJ1-3; CDR3: CASTRNRVDSGNTIYF; DNA: TGTGCCAGCACTAGAAACAGGGTCGACTCTGGAAACACCATATATTTT
D: NA; V: TRBV6-5; size: NA; J: TRBJ1-5; CDR3: CASRGMRFGNQPQHF; DNA: TGTGCCAGCAGGGGAATGAGGTTTGGCAATCAGCCCCAGCATTTT
D: TRBD1; V: TRBV4-2; size: NA; J: TRBJ1-4; CDR3: CASSQDVGQGGTNEKLFF; DNA: TGTGCCAGCAGCCAAGATGTGGGACAGGGAGGTACTAATGAAAAACTGTTTTTT
D: NA; V: TRBV14; size: NA; J: TRBJ1-3; CDR3: CASSPAGPTSANTIYF; DNA: TGTGCCAGCAGCCCCGCCGGGCCGACCTCTGCTAACACCATATATTTT
D: NA; V: TRBV7-2; size: NA; J: TRBJ2-5; CDR3: CASSLVGVNQETQYF; DNA: TGTGCCAGCAGCTTAGTAGGCGTAAACCAAGAGACCCAGTACTTC
D: TRBD2; V: TRBV5-4; size: few; J: TRBJ2-5; CDR3: CASSIAGGPGTQYF; DNA: TGTGCCAGCAGCATAGCGGGGGGGCCTGGGACCCAGTACTTC
D: TRBD1; V: TRBV5-1; size: NA; J: TRBJ1-1; CDR3: CASSGRQGFTEAFF; DNA: TGCGCCAGCAGCGGACGACAGGGATTCACTGAAGCTTTCTTT
D: NA; V: TRBV25-1; size: NA; J: TRBJ1-6; CDR3: CASSEFGGYNSPLHF; DNA: TGTGCCAGCAGTGAATTCGGGGGGTATAATTCACCCCTCCACTTT